This entry concerns a single TCR beta chain. This receptor's antigen is unknown. No per-base quality is available; no much larger clone lies one base away. The library was made by the immunoSEQ multiplex PCR assay. The authors' analysis ran thus. A statistical classification framework was built for diagnosing cytomegalovirus status from the catalog of TCR beta chain sequences. TCRdb re-hosts the immuneACCESS table, in-frame sequences only. Its copies lack some clones; in the studies checked, an unresolved V gene accounts for under half of them, and the cause for the rest is not known. Clonal size and the V and J genes are those of that table, whereas D and trimming came from the DNA. In this sample the table shows approximately 100,000 clones, 88% of which occur a single time. The ten largest clones add up to more than 1.5% of the sample. This entry is derived from a study of cytomegalovirus exposure and HLA in healthy donors (dated by TCRdb to the late 2010s). In terms of the full investigation: A later analysis indicated that the 90 to 150 validation repertoires were generated on the platform also employed for the approximately 700 repertoires of the first cohort. The study aimed to test whether signatures of past pathogen exposure could be identified by cataloging public T cell receptors. Along with the roughly 700-subject first cohort, a separate validation cohort of over 90 different subjects was used. High-throughput TCR immunosequencing, statistical association of individual TCRs with disease status, and machine learning were combined to predict cytomegalovirus infection status. What the research found in general, with its limitations: It was suggested by the authors that the approach could potentially be generalized to other disease states and immunological phenotypes. While some public TCRs were present in many individuals, most TCR sequences turned up only very rarely across donors. The study gave a list of 150 to 200 TCR beta chains associated with cytomegalovirus. In both the original and validation cohorts, the classifier was reported to diagnose cytomegalovirus status with high specificity and sensitivity. A later analysis lacked HLA typing for the validation cohort, so it scored co-occurrence in that cohort across all 120 or so repertoires. A few of the identified cytomegalovirus-associated TCR beta chains were confirmed in vitro to be specific for cytomegalovirus antigens. A later analysis found that TCRs clustered in the first cohort also tended to co-occur in the 120 validation repertoires, with approximately 94% of cluster scores above 0.

Unmatched junction bases come to 6, with V trimmed by 4 bases and J by 5 bases. The germline V gene yields SGHTA for CDR1 and FQGNSA for CDR2. The CDR3 has 14 amino acids, counting the end cysteine and phenylalanine. Only the CDR3 DNA stays, 42 bases, in frame from base 1. The donors were included in the validation cohort of 130 or so subjects, a group kept apart from the roughly 670-subject first cohort. The V gene is TRBV7-2 and the J gene is TRBJ1-1; the central 8 bases match TRBD1. Material: PBMCs. The receptor's source is a woman between 18 and 29 years old in good health and CMV-seropositive. Here the CDR3 is given as CASSYLQGVTEAFF. The sequenced DNA: TGTGCCAGCAGCTACCTACAGGGGGTGACTGAAGCTTTCTTT.